This T cell receptor (beta chain) was sequenced in a study of T cell changes during pregnancy in multiple sclerosis. Data came from immunoSEQ multiplex PCR; TCRdb stores just in-frame clones and leaves some out. The sample includes approximately 63,000 clones, over 90% of them seen just once. V gave up 2 bases and J gave up 6 bases, with 14 bases separating them. Per germline, CDR1 MDHEN and CDR2 SYDVKM. The CDR3 contains 14 residues. The table lists this clone with a count of one. The chain couples TRBV28 to TRBJ2-7, with D tentatively TRBD2 (5 bases). This sequence was found in a female donor with multiple sclerosis, enrolled in a pregnancy study. The specimen comprised CD8+ T cells from peripheral blood mononuclear cells, sampled in the third trimester of pregnancy. CDR3 nucleotides: TGTGCCAGCAGTTTAGGGCCGGGAATATCCGAGCAGTACTTC. Translating gives CASSLGPGISEQYF. The complete variable domain, with remaining parts taken from reference TRBV28 and TRBJ2-7, reads DVKVTQSSRYLVKRTGEKVFLECVQDMDHENMFWYRQDPGLGLRLIYFSYDVKMKEKGDIPEGYSVSREKKERFSLILESASTNQTSMYLCASSLGPGISEQYFGPGTRLTVT.